These T cell receptor beta chains were read from a single sample in a study of vaccination effects on CD4 cells after COVID-19. Only in-frame clones appear in the TCRdb table, and some are missing; sequencing was by immunoSEQ multiplex PCR. The table includes 50,000 or so clones, 65% to 75% detected once. Antigens of these TCRs are unknown. Here the sequenced sample was CD4+ T cells from PBMCs cultured without peptide, taken after COVID-19 vaccination. The receptors derive from a human donor who had a prior SARS-CoV-2 infection. CDR3s include the opening cysteine and the closing phenylalanine or tryptophan. D genes are given only for firm matches. Not every row has a clone size; where given, it reads once, few, many or a size class.

TRBJ2-3,TRBV18,13,-,-,CASSETGADTQYF,TGTGCCAGCTCAGAGACAGGAGCAGATACGCAGTATTTT
TRBJ2-1,TRBV5-1,13,-,-,CASSLVGNNEQFF,TGCGCCAGCAGCTTGGTTGGTAACAATGAGCAGTTCTTC
TRBJ2-2,TRBV7-7,15,-,-,CASSLFGGNTGELFF,TGTGCTAGCAGCTTATTCGGGGGGAACACCGGGGAGCTGTTTTTT
TRBJ1-4,TRBV5-1,13,-,-,CASSPGPGEKLFF,TGCGCCAGCAGCCCGGGACCGGGGGAAAAACTGTTTTTT
TRBJ2-2,TRBV5-6,15,-,-,CASSFVVSSTGELFF,TGTGCCAGCAGCTTCGTAGTTAGTTCCACCGGGGAGCTGTTTTTT
TRBJ2-2,TRBV30,17,TRBD2,-,CAWTPLGLAGGSGELFF,TGTGCCTGGACCCCTCTAGGGCTAGCGGGGGGGTCCGGGGAGCTGTTTTTT
TRBJ1-2,TRBV19,14,-,-,CASSQLVQVYGYTF,TGTGCCAGTAGTCAGCTGGTACAGGTCTATGGCTACACCTTC
TRBJ2-3,TRBV3-1/TRBV3-2,14,-,-,CASSQGLGGGTQYF,TGTGCCAGCAGCCAGGGACTAGGGGGCGGGACGCAGTATTTT
TRBJ2-1,TRBV10-3,16,-,-,CAISDLLRGEYNEQFF,TGTGCCATCAGTGACCTTTTAAGGGGCGAATACAATGAGCAGTTCTTC
TRBJ2-7,TRBV15,17,-,-,CATSRGTGLTSSYEQYF,TGTGCCACCAGCAGAGGGACGGGACTTACGAGCTCCTACGAGCAGTACTTC
TRBJ2-2,TRBV11-2,15,-,once,CASSFVRGKTGELFF,TGTGCCAGCAGCTTTGTAAGGGGCAAGACCGGGGAGCTGTTTTTT
TRBJ2-7,TRBV3-1/TRBV3-2,14,TRBD1,-,CASKRGLYPYEQYF,TGTGCCAGTAAAAGGGGGCTCTATCCCTACGAGCAGTACTTC
TRBJ2-3,TRBV14,16,TRBD2,-,CASSSYGTSGSEAQYF,TGTGCCAGCAGCTCTTACGGGACTAGCGGGAGTGAGGCGCAGTATTTT
TRBJ1-1,TRBV29-1,11,TRBD1,once,CSSSRDRRAFF,TGCAGCTCCAGCCGGGACAGGAGAGCTTTCTTT
TRBJ2-7,TRBV19,13,-,-,CASRGRNSYEQYF,TGTGCCAGCAGGGGACGCAACTCCTACGAGCAGTACTTC
TRBJ2-3,TRBV6-5,14,-,-,CASSLAPTTDTQYF,TGTGCCAGCAGTCTAGCACCTACCACAGATACGCAGTATTTT
TRBJ2-3,TRBV9,15,-,-,CASSVVGGSTDTQYF,TGTGCCAGCAGCGTAGTAGGGGGGAGCACAGATACGCAGTATTTT
TRBJ2-1,TRBV7-9,17,TRBD2,-,CASSPKASGRGYNEQFF,TGTGCCAGCAGCCCCAAAGCTAGCGGGAGGGGATACAATGAGCAGTTCTTC
TRBJ1-5,TRBV18,15,-,-,CASSPRDGGPKPQHF,TGTGCCAGCTCACCACGGGACGGGGGGCCTAAGCCCCAGCATTTT
TRBJ2-7,TRBV18,12,-,few,CASSPLGYEQYF,TGTGCCAGCTCACCCCTTGGCTACGAGCAGTACTTC
TRBJ1-3,TRBV6-6,12,-,-,CASSPTGNTIYF,TGTGCCAGCAGCCCTACTGGAAACACCATATATTTT
TRBJ1-5,TRBV4-1,14,-,-,CASSQGEGYQPQHF,TGCGCCAGCAGCCAAGGCGAAGGGTATCAGCCCCAGCATTTT
TRBJ1-5,TRBV15,16,TRBD1,-,CATSGRGTELNQPQHF,TGTGCCACCAGCGGGAGAGGGACAGAACTCAATCAGCCCCAGCATTTT
TRBJ2-3,TRBV27,16,-,-,CASSLLFLRATDTQYF,TGTGCCAGCAGTTTGCTCTTCCTGAGAGCTACAGATACGCAGTATTTT
TRBJ2-5,TRBV7-6,20,TRBD1,-,CASSHPEGQGALGIGETQYF,TGTGCCAGCAGCCACCCAGAAGGACAGGGGGCGCTTGGGATTGGGGAGACCCAGTACTTC
TRBJ1-6,TRBV27,17,-,-,CASSLGFVSSYNSPLHF,TGTGCCAGCAGTTTAGGTTTCGTGAGCTCCTATAATTCACCCCTCCACTTT
TRBJ2-5,TRBV3-1/TRBV3-2,15,-,once,CASSQVLRRQETQYF,TGTGCCAGCAGCCAAGTATTGAGAAGACAAGAGACCCAGTACTTC
TRBJ1-2,TRBV7-3,14,-,-,CASSPGRGDLGYTF,TGTGCCAGCAGCCCGGGGCGGGGGGATCTAGGCTACACCTTC
TRBJ2-7,TRBV4-1,16,TRBD2,-,CASSQAPFTSDAGQYF,TGCGCCAGCAGCCAAGCTCCCTTTACTAGCGACGCCGGGCAGTACTTC
TRBJ2-5,TRBV6-5,16,-,few,CASSYTGGRSGETQYF,TGTGCCAGCAGTTACACGGGCGGGCGGAGCGGGGAGACCCAGTACTTC
TRBJ2-7,TRBV18,15,TRBD2,-,CASSGGLAGSYEQYF,TGTGCCAGCTCAGGGGGACTAGCGGGGTCCTACGAGCAGTACTTC
TRBJ2-7,TRBV6-5,14,TRBD2,-,CASSIAGANYEQYF,TGTGCCAGCAGTATAGCGGGAGCGAATTACGAGCAGTACTTC
TRBJ2-3,TRBV7-2,15,TRBD2,few,CASSSPKTSPDTQYF,TGTGCCAGCAGCTCGCCTAAGACTAGCCCAGATACGCAGTATTTT
TRBJ2-7,TRBV6-1,15,-,few,CASSESQGISYEQYF,TGTGCCAGCAGTGAAAGTCAGGGAATCTCCTACGAGCAGTACTTC
TRBJ2-7,TRBV9,11,-,once,CASSGQYEQYF,TGTGCCAGCAGCGGACAATACGAGCAGTACTTC
TRBJ2-4,TRBV23-1,20,TRBD2,-,CASSQFRLAGRRGAKNIQYF,TGCGCCAGCAGTCAATTTCGACTAGCGGGAAGAAGGGGGGCCAAAAACATTCAGTACTTC
TRBJ1-2,TRBV2,14,-,once,CASSGVAGNYGYTF,TGTGCCAGCAGTGGGGTGGCGGGAAACTATGGCTACACCTTC
TRBJ1-2,TRBV6-1,13,-,-,CASSDVSRGGYTF,TGTGCCAGCAGTGACGTCAGTCGGGGGGGCTACACCTTC
TRBJ2-7,TRBV5-4,15,TRBD1,-,CASSTGQGLTYEQYF,TGTGCCAGCAGCACCGGACAGGGTCTAACCTACGAGCAGTACTTC
TRBJ2-1,TRBV5-1,13,-,-,CASSFQGTNEQFF,TGCGCCAGCAGCTTTCAGGGTACCAATGAGCAGTTCTTC
TRBJ2-1,TRBV11-3,17,TRBD2,few,CASSIGRTSGGYNEQFF,TGTGCCAGCAGCATCGGTAGGACTAGCGGGGGCTACAATGAGCAGTTCTTC
TRBJ2-2,TRBV3-1/TRBV3-2,16,TRBD1,-,CASSRIVGQGAGELFF,TGTGCCAGCAGCCGCATTGTCGGACAGGGAGCCGGGGAGCTGTTTTTT
TRBJ1-5,TRBV19,16,-,-,CASSIGGAGSNQPQHF,TGTGCCAGTAGTATAGGGGGGGCCGGTAGCAATCAGCCCCAGCATTTT
TRBJ2-5,TRBV4-2,16,TRBD2,-,CASSLGVAGGGETQYF,TGTGCCAGCAGCCTTGGTGTAGCGGGGGGTGGGGAGACCCAGTACTTC
TRBJ1-3,TRBV29-1,12,-,-,CSVGFNGNTIYF,TGCAGCGTTGGATTTAACGGAAACACCATATATTTT
TRBJ1-4,TRBV19,16,-,-,CASTPGGGWGNEKLFF,TGTGCCAGTACCCCGGGAGGCGGCTGGGGTAATGAAAAACTGTTTTTT
TRBJ1-2,TRBV6-2/TRBV6-3,11,-,-,CASGQSGGYTF,TGTGCCAGCGGCCAATCTGGGGGCTACACCTTC
TRBJ2-1,TRBV7-3,15,-,few,CASSLQGPPYNEQFF,TGTGCCAGCAGCTTACAGGGTCCTCCCTACAATGAGCAGTTCTTC
TRBJ1-1,TRBV19,16,TRBD1,few,CASGDRVGGVDTEAFF,TGTGCCAGTGGAGACAGGGTGGGAGGTGTGGACACTGAAGCTTTCTTT
TRBJ1-3,TRBV4-1,17,-,-,CASSRTEIVGTGNTIYF,TGCGCCAGCAGCCGAACTGAAATCGTTGGGACTGGAAACACCATATATTTT
TRBJ1-4,TRBV5-1,13,-,-,CASSLRDGEKLFF,TGCGCCAGCAGCTTGAGAGATGGCGAAAAACTGTTTTTT
TRBJ1-2,TRBV4-1,13,-,-,CASSRPAGDGYTF,TGCGCCAGCAGCCGTCCCGCAGGGGATGGCTACACCTTC
TRBJ2-2,TRBV21-1,20,-,-,CASSKGQITNPMGMSGELFF,TGTGCCAGCAGCAAAGGCCAAATTACAAATCCTATGGGTATGTCCGGGGAGCTGTTTTTT
TRBJ2-6,TRBV6-5,15,TRBD1,-,CASTYRGSGANVLTF,TGTGCCAGCACTTACAGGGGTTCAGGGGCCAACGTCCTGACTTTC
TRBJ2-5,TRBV12-3/TRBV12-4,13,-,-,CASSWTTQETQYF,TGTGCCAGCAGTTGGACAACCCAAGAGACCCAGTACTTC
TRBJ2-5,TRBV4-3,15,-,-,CASSQFPYAGGTQYF,TGCGCCAGCAGCCAGTTTCCCTACGCAGGTGGGACCCAGTACTTC
TRBJ2-7,TRBV6-9,11,-,-,CASSLVHEQYF,TGTGCCAGCAGCCTCGTACACGAGCAGTACTTC
TRBJ2-1,TRBV7-3,15,TRBD2,few,CASSTGRREIHEQFF,TGTGCCAGCAGTACGGGCCGGCGGGAGATCCATGAGCAGTTCTTC
TRBJ1-2,TRBV2,14,TRBD1,-,CASKAGGSNYGYTF,TGTGCCAGCAAGGCAGGGGGCTCTAACTATGGCTACACCTTC
TRBJ1-4,TRBV18,15,TRBD1,once,CASSPPGQGTEKLFF,TGTGCCAGCTCACCACCGGGACAGGGAACAGAAAAACTGTTTTTT